The 29 T cell receptor beta chains in this list originate from one sample, sequenced in a study of blood T cell repertoires in COVID-19. The repertoire was sequenced with immunoSEQ multiplex PCR; TCRdb's copy has only in-frame clones and lacks some. Of approximately 190,000 clones detected, 82% appear once; the ten largest clones hold 6.5% to 9.5%. Material: peripheral blood. All receptors come from a woman aged 55-69 years with COVID-19, enrolled during active disease.

This chain uses TRBV5-4 with TRBJ1-2, with 7 bases that match TRBD1. Germline lookup yields CDR1 SGHNT and CDR2 YYREEE (reference sequence). This CDR3 region has 14 residues. Germline trimming cut 4 bases from V and 9 bases from J; bases unmatched to any gene: 12. The CDR3 here is CASSLISGGNSYTF. CDR3 sequence (DNA): TGTGCCAGCAGCCTAATTTCAGGGGGTAATAGCTACACCTTC.

V is TRBV2 and J is TRBJ1-1; possible D gene TRBD1, 6 bases. This CDR3 spans 13 amino acids. Trimming removed 6 bases at V and 6 bases at J, with 14 bases between. Germline CDR1 and CDR2: SNHLY and FYNNEI. CDR3 amino acids: CASRPTGIPEAFF. As DNA, the CDR3 is TGTGCCAGCAGACCCACAGGGATACCTGAAGCTTTCTTT.

This sequence joins TRBV19 and TRBJ1-5; TRBD1 might be the D (6 bases). V lost 5 bases and J 1 base, leaving 12 bases between the germline ends. The CDR3 loop spans 15 amino acids. Germline lookup yields CDR1 LNHDA and CDR2 SQIVND (reference sequence). The CDR3 region has the DNA TGTGCCAGTAGTTCAGGGGTAGGGAGCAATCAGCCCCAGCATTTT. This sequence encodes CASSSGVGSNQPQHF.

The chain uses TRBV7-6 and TRBJ1-5; TRBD1 agrees at 9 bases. CDR3 length: 17 residues. The germline gives CDR1 SGHVS, CDR2 FNYEAQ. Trimming took 0 bases from V and 5 from J; bases not matched to a gene: 8. For the CDR3, the DNA is TGTGCCAGCAGCTTAGCGCCCGGACAGGGGCTTGATCAGCCCCAGCATTTT. Translation: CASSLAPGQGLDQPQHF.

The V gene is TRBV4-3, the J gene TRBJ2-3, with 11 bases that match TRBD2. Germline trimming cut 4 bases from V and 5 bases from J; bases unmatched to any gene: 5. Per germline, CDR1 LGHNA and CDR2 YSLEER. The CDR3 runs to 15 residues. The CDR3 DNA is TGCGCCAGCAGCCTAGCCCTAGCGGGAGGAGATACGCAGTATTTT. It codes for CASSLALAGGDTQYF.

The rearrangement links TRBV29-1 to TRBJ2-5; D might be TRBD1 (5 bases). Trimming stripped 4 bases from V and 2 bases from J, with 14 bases between. The germline gives CDR1 SQVTM, CDR2 ANQGSEA. The CDR3 has 14 residues. The CDR3 sequence is CSVVSRVLQETQYF. CDR3 nucleotides: TGCAGCGTTGTTTCCAGGGTTCTTCAAGAGACCCAGTACTTC.

The V call is TRBV7-6, the J call TRBJ2-1; 7 bases line up with TRBD2. The V segment lost 5 bases and the J segment 2 bases; nucleotides outside the gene matches: 6. The CDR3 extends over 15 amino acids. In germline, CDR1 is SGHVS, CDR2 FNYEAQ. The CDR3, as DNA: TGTGCCAGCAGCCCAAGGACTAGTACCTACAATGAGCAGTTCTTC. Translation: CASSPRTSTYNEQFF. The full variable domain, rest sourced from reference TRBV7-6 and TRBJ2-1, is GAGVSQSPRYKVTKRGQDVALRCDPISGHVSLYWYRQALGQGPEFLTYFNYEAQQDKSGLPNDRFSAERPEGSISTLTIQRTEQRDSAMYRCASSPRTSTYNEQFFGPGTRLTVL.

V usage is TRBV5-1 and J usage is TRBJ1-3, with 10 bases identical to TRBD1. V lost 3 bases to trimming and J lost 0 bases; unmatched junction nucleotides: 3. CDR3 size: 16 residues. The germline CDR1 and CDR2 sequences are SGHRS and YFSETQ. The CDR3 DNA reads as TGCGCCAGCAGCTGGGGACAGGGGCGCTCTGGAAACACCATATATTTT. It translates to CASSWGQGRSGNTIYF.

The rearrangement joins TRBV28 to TRBJ2-7, with D maybe TRBD2 (5 bases). This CDR3 spans 13 amino acids. Per germline, CDR1 MDHEN and CDR2 SYDVKM. The V gene lost 6 bases and the J gene lost 6 bases, with 15 bases spanning the gap. In nucleotides, the CDR3 is TGTGCCAGCAGCGACTCAACTAGAGGCGAGCAGTACTTC. Translation: CASSDSTRGEQYF.

The V gene is TRBV19, the J gene TRBJ2-1; 10 nucleotides match TRBD1. The length of the CDR3 is 17 residues. Germline CDR1 is LNHDA and CDR2 is SQIVND (reference sequence). Trimming removed 7 bases from V and 7 bases from J; junction bases left unmatched: 16. CDR3 protein: CASTPTAATGGLNEQFF. The CDR3 bases are TGTGCCAGTACTCCCACGGCGGCGACAGGGGGCTTGAATGAGCAGTTCTTC.

The chain has TRBV27 and TRBJ2-2, with D possibly matching TRBD1 (6 bases). The CDR3 consists of 16 residues. With 5 bases removed from V and 6 bases from J, the gap between germline ends came to 19 bases. Per the germline V gene, CDR1 is MNHEY and CDR2 is SMNVEV (reference sequence). The CDR3 spells CASSTSTRGWSGELFF. The CDR3, as DNA: TGTGCCAGCAGTACCTCTACCAGGGGATGGTCCGGGGAGCTGTTTTTT.

The rearrangement uses TRBV7-3 and TRBJ2-5; D remains unclear. The V gene's germline CDR1 is SGHTA and CDR2 FQGTGA. V lost 6 bases and J lost 1, with 18 bases in between. This CDR3 has 16 amino acids. The CDR3 loop reads CASSLGAGPFQETQYF. The CDR3 DNA is TGTGCCAGCAGTTTAGGCGCAGGCCCATTCCAAGAGACCCAGTACTTC.

This clone was counted between two and nine times. The chain joins TRBV6-4 to TRBJ2-3, with TRBD2 identical over 8 bases. Germline V gene lookup returns CDR1 MRHNA and CDR2 SNTAGT. The J segment lost 1 base and the V segment lost 3 bases, leaving 0 bases of the junction unmatched. This CDR3 spans 14 amino acids. CDR3 coding DNA: TGTGCCAGCAGTGAGCGGGGGGGCACAGATACGCAGTATTTT. It yields the protein CASSERGGTDTQYF.

Ten or more counts support this clone. This rearrangement joins TRBV5-8 to TRBJ1-5; 10 positions agree with TRBD1. This CDR3 region has 15 residues. The germline V gene encodes CDR1 SGHTS and CDR2 YDEGEE. Losses at the gene ends were 3 bases for V and 3 bases for J; bases not matched to a gene: 3. CDR3 loop: CASSSGTGDNQPQHF. The CDR3 DNA is TGTGCCAGCAGCTCTGGGACAGGGGACAATCAGCCCCAGCATTTT.

The chain is built from TRBV28 and TRBJ1-5; 9 bases are shared with TRBD1. Trimming removed 8 bases from V and 3 bases from J; junction bases left unmatched: 11. Per germline, CDR1 MDHEN and CDR2 SYDVKM. The CDR3 length is 16 residues. CDR3 DNA sequence: TGTGCCAGCGGCCGGGGGACAGGGTTTATCAATCAGCCCCAGCATTTT. This sequence encodes CASGRGTGFINQPQHF.

The chain recombines TRBV2 with TRBJ1-6, with TRBD1 as a possible D gene (6 bases). The V end was cut by 2 bases, the J end by 16 bases, with 15 bases between. The CDR3 totals 13 residues. Germline V gene lookup returns CDR1 SNHLY and CDR2 FYNNEI. CDR3 residues: CASSESAGTSLHF. Here the CDR3 DNA reads TGTGCCAGCAGTGAAAGCGCCGGGACATCTCTCCACTTT.

The chain is built from TRBV29-1 and TRBJ2-3, with a possible D match to TRBD1 (6 bases). Trimming took 5 bases from V and 2 from J, leaving 14 bases between them. CDR3 length: 14 amino acids. In germline, CDR1 is SQVTM, CDR2 ANQGSEA. CDR3 protein: CSVHQGRVTDTQYF. CDR3 nucleotides: TGCAGCGTTCACCAGGGGCGCGTCACAGATACGCAGTATTTT.

The rearrangement joins TRBV6-2 or TRBV6-3 to TRBJ1-5; 8 bases map to TRBD1. Germline V gene lookup returns CDR1 MNHEY and CDR2 SVGEGT. Germline trimming cut 3 bases from V and 4 bases from J; bases unmatched to any gene: 11. This CDR3 contains 17 residues. CDR3 DNA: TGTGCCAGCAGTTATTTGACAGGACAGGGCGAAAATCAGCCCCAGCATTTT. Protein: CASSYLTGQGENQPQHF.

The chain recombines TRBV6-6 with TRBJ1-2; a possible D gene is TRBD1 (6 bases). The CDR3 consists of 15 residues. The germline V gene has CDR1 MNHNY and CDR2 SVGAGI (reference sequence). Trimming took 2 bases from V and 6 from J, leaving 16 bases between them. The CDR3 bases are TGTGCCAGCAGTTACCCTCGCCTACAGGGAGATGGCTACACCTTC. Protein product: CASSYPRLQGDGYTF.

This clone was seen a single time. V is TRBV9 and J is TRBJ1-4; possible D gene TRBD1, 6 bases. Germline values: CDR1 SGDLS, CDR2 YYNGEE. The CDR3 loop spans 16 amino acids. V was clipped by 0 bases and J by 5 bases, with 14 bases between them. CDR3 DNA sequence: TGTGCCAGCAGCGTAGGCTCGGGACACCCGAATGAAAAACTGTTTTTT. Its translation: CASSVGSGHPNEKLFF. The full variable domain, with the rest looked up from reference TRBV9 and TRBJ1-4, is DSGVTQTPKHLITATGQRVTLRCSPRSGDLSVYWYQQSLDQGLQFLIQYYNGEERAKGNILERFSAQQFPDLHSELNLSSLELGDSALYFCASSVGSGHPNEKLFFGSGTQLSVL.

The chain links TRBV6-5 to TRBJ1-5, with D hard to call. The V end was cut by 6 bases, the J end by 2 bases, with 14 bases between. This CDR3 has 15 residues. The V gene's germline CDR1 is MNHEY and CDR2 SVGAGI. The CDR3 sequence: CASSENPSGNQPQHF. The CDR3 DNA sequence: TGTGCCAGCAGCGAGAACCCCTCGGGCAATCAGCCCCAGCATTTT.

This chain uses TRBV4-3 with TRBJ2-3, with D possibly matching TRBD2 (5 bases). CDR1 is LGHNA and CDR2 is YSLEER in the germline V gene. CDR3 size: 17 residues. V lost 4 bases and J 3 bases, leaving 20 bases between the germline ends. In DNA, the CDR3 is TGCGCCAGCAGCCCTAATGCGGTAGGGCTAGCAACAGATACGCAGTATTTT. Its protein product is CASSPNAVGLATDTQYF.

This clone was detected only once. The rearrangement uses TRBV6-5 and TRBJ1-3, with D unclear. Germline CDR1 reads MNHEY; CDR2 reads SVGAGI. V was cut by 8 bases and J by 3 bases, with 11 bases left in between. The CDR3 totals 13 residues. The CDR3 reads CASLTPVGNTIYF. As DNA, the CDR3 is TGTGCCAGCCTCACCCCGGTTGGAAACACCATATATTTT.

The CDR3: CASSYSGTGGQPQHF. As DNA, the CDR3 is TGTGCCAGCAGTTACTCGGGGACAGGCGGTCAGCCCCAGCATTTT. V is TRBV6-6 and J is TRBJ1-5, with 8 bases fitting TRBD1. The V gene's germline CDR1 is MNHNY and CDR2 SVGAGI (reference sequence). With 0 bases clipped from V and 6 bases from J, the junction kept 4 bases outside the gene matches. This CDR3 comprises 15 residues.

The chain is built from TRBV27 and TRBJ1-2; a possible D gene is TRBD1 (5 bases). Germline V gene lookup returns CDR1 MNHEY and CDR2 SMNVEV (reference sequence). Trimming removed 5 bases from V and 5 bases from J, with 12 bases in between. The CDR3 has 13 amino acids. As DNA, the CDR3 is TGTGCCAGCAGTGGGGGGAGGTGGTATGGCTACACCTTC. This gives the protein CASSGGRWYGYTF.

This chain uses TRBV7-3 with TRBJ1-2; 7 bases line up with TRBD1. The CDR3 extends over 15 amino acids. Germline assignment: CDR1 SGHTA and CDR2 FQGTGA. The V gene end was trimmed by 5 bases and the J gene end by 4 bases; junction bases not matched to a gene: 10. The CDR3 protein is CASSPRDSFPYGYTF. The CDR3 DNA sequence: TGTGCCAGCAGCCCCCGGGACAGTTTCCCCTATGGCTACACCTTC.

The rearrangement joins TRBV9 to TRBJ2-2; D is uncertain. With 0 bases removed from V and 0 bases from J, the gap between germline ends came to 6 bases. This CDR3 has 15 amino acids. From germline, CDR1 is SGDLS and CDR2 YYNGEE. CDR3 nucleotide sequence: TGTGCCAGCAGCGTAGGGCCGTCGAACACCGGGGAGCTGTTTTTT. Translated: CASSVGPSNTGELFF.

The V call is TRBV7-8, the J call TRBJ2-1, with TRBD2 identical over 7 bases. Germline V gives CDR1 SGHVS, CDR2 FQNEAQ. The V and J ends lost 4 bases and 6 bases, in that order; junction bases with no gene match: 9. CDR3 length: 15 residues. The CDR3 sequence: CASSYVQRGVNEQFF. In nucleotides, the CDR3 is TGTGCCAGCAGCTACGTCCAGCGGGGTGTCAATGAGCAGTTCTTC.

The V gene is TRBV19, the J gene TRBJ2-1; a possible D gene is TRBD2 (5 bases). Trimming took off 6 bases at V and 2 bases at J, with 14 bases between the two ends. This CDR3 region has 15 residues. Germline values: CDR1 LNHDA, CDR2 SQIVND (reference sequence). The CDR3 DNA sequence: TGTGCCAGTAGATTGGTGGGAGTCCCCTACAATGAGCAGTTCTTC. It yields the protein CASRLVGVPYNEQFF.